Reported below is one T cell receptor (beta chain). Germline CDR1 is SGHNT and CDR2 is YYREEE (reference sequence). The CDR3 spans 16 residues. The ends were cut back, 4 bases at V and 4 bases at J, with 18 bases in the middle. The sample belongs to a study of early T cells in non-severe SARS-CoV-2 infection. A single record per CDR3 protein comes from TCRdb applying MiXCR to the 5' RACE reads. The sample has tens of thousands of distinct CDR3 sequences; 9.5% to 15% are singletons. This TCR came from an adult who was a healthcare worker with PCR-confirmed SARS-CoV-2 infection or an uninfected control (not recorded which). Sequenced material: whole blood, taken at baseline. The chain is built from TRBV5-4 and TRBJ2-1, with D perhaps matching TRBD1 or TRBD2 (5 bases each). This CDR3 is CASSVLGVGDYNEQFF. Written as DNA, the CDR3 is TGTGCCAGCAGCGTACTAGGGGTGGGTGATTACAATGAGCAGTTCTTC.